The text below deals with one T cell receptor beta chain. Its antigen is currently unknown. This record comes from a study of STAT5B mutations in CD4+ large granular lymphocyte leukemia. Original processing methods: Productive clonotypes were detectable down to 2.59 x 10-5 frequency. Clones were read by immunoSEQ multiplex PCR, and TCRdb kept only the in-frame ones, dropping some. Clone size and the V and J calls come from that table; the DNA yielded D and trimming. Among about 31,000 clones, 65% to 75% were seen once, and the ten largest hold 1.1%. The CDR3 contains 15 residues. Germline V gene lookup returns CDR1 SGHVS and CDR2 FQNEAQ. V was pared by 6 bases and J by 2 bases, with 14 bases between. Overall study results and limits: 8/27 top patient clones versus 2/35 control clones were TRBV06-family.

The V gene is TRBV7-8, the J gene TRBJ1-5; D is ambiguous. The sequence was collected from a human donor in good health. Specimen: CD4+ T cells from blood buffy coats. The CDR3 bases are TGTGCCAGCAGTTCCAATACGGGCGGCAATCAGCCCCAGCATTTT. The encoded protein is CASSSNTGGNQPQHF.